The clone carrying this TCR beta chain has just a few counts. The length of the CDR3 is 14 residues. J gave up 1 base and V 2 bases, and 2 bases lay outside the gene matches. Germline assignment: CDR1 SGHKS and CDR2 YYEKEE (reference sequence). The data stem from a study of low-dose radiotherapy and immunotherapy resistance in tumors. With TRAV- and TRBV-specific primers, first-strand cDNA was made, covering the alpha and beta chains. It was with a constant-region primer and a V-primer adapter that TCRs were amplified over around 18 PCR cycles. Using its own MiXCR run on the reads, TCRdb lists one record per CDR3 protein. Altogether about 16,000 distinct CDR3 sequences are present, approximately 74% being singletons, with the ten largest covering over 9.5%. Donors were treated with nivolumab, ipilimumab, aspirin, and low-dose cyclophosphamide and radiotherapy.

The rearrangement joins TRBV5-5 to TRBJ2-7, with 8 nucleotides matching TRBD2. The sequence came from a human donor with advanced metastatic prostate, ovarian, gallbladder or colorectal cancer (not recorded which). This table probably holds off-target reads from a library built for another chain. CDR3: CASSFGGRSYEQYF. CDR3 bases: TGTGCCAGCAGCTTTGGCGGGAGGTCCTACGAGCAGTACTTC.